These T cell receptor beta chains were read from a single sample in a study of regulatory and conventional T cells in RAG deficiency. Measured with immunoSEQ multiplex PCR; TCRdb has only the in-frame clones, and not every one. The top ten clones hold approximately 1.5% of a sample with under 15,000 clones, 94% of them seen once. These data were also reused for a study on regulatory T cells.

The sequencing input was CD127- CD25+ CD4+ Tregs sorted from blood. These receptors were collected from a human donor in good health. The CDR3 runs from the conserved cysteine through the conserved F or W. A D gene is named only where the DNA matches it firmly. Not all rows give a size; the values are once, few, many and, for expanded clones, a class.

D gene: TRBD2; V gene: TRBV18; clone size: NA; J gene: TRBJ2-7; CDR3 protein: CASSPVRGGPYEQYF; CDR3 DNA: TGTGCCAGCTCACCAGTCCGGGGGGGTCCCTACGAGCAGTACTTC
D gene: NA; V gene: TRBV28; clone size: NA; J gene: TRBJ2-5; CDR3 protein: CASSPFPETQYF; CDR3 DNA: TGTGCCAGCAGCCCGTTCCCCGAGACCCAGTACTTC
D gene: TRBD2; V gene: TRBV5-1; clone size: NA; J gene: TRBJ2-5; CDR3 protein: CASSLGLAGVVETQYF; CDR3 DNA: TGCGCCAGCAGCTTGGGTCTAGCGGGGGTGGTTGAGACCCAGTACTTC
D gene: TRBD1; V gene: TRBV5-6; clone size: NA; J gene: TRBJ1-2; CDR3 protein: CASSLVGGGGYGYTF; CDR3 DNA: TGTGCCAGCAGCTTGGTAGGAGGGGGCGGCTATGGCTACACCTTC
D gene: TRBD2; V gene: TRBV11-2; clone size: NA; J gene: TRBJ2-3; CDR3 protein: CASSYQAGSRTDTQYF; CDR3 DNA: TGTGCCAGCAGTTACCAAGCGGGGTCTAGGACAGATACGCAGTATTTT
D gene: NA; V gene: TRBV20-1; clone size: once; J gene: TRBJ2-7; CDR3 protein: CSARSGYEQYF; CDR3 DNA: TGCAGTGCTAGAAGCGGCTACGAGCAGTACTTC
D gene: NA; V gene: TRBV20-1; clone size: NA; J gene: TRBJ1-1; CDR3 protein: CSARERTEAFF; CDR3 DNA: TGCAGTGCTAGAGAGCGGACAGAAGCTTTCTTT
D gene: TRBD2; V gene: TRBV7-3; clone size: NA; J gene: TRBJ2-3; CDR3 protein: CASSWSGLITDTQYF; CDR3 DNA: TGTGCCAGCAGCTGGTCGGGACTAATCACAGATACGCAGTATTTT
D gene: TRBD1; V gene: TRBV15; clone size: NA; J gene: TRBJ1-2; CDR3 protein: CATSRGTAYGYTF; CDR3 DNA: TGTGCCACCAGCAGGGGGACAGCCTATGGCTACACCTTC
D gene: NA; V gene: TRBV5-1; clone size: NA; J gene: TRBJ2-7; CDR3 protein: CASSFSGDEQYF; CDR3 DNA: TGCGCCAGCAGCTTCAGCGGTGACGAGCAGTACTTC